The next 17 T cell receptor beta chains were all read from a single sample in a study of response to subunit inactivated influenza vaccine. Via MiXCR, TCRdb re-called the RT-PCR reads, giving one row per CDR3 protein. Of approximately 290,000 distinct CDR3 sequences listed, approximately 21% were seen once; the top ten hold 10%. The sample consisted of PBMCs from blood, taken less than 22 months after vaccination. The source is a man aged 50-75 years who received an inactivated influenza vaccine.

The J gene is TRBJ2-5, the V gene TRBV3-1, with 12 bases fitting TRBD2. This CDR3 has 16 amino acids. Unmatched junction bases numbered 7, after V lost 1 base and J lost 7 bases. Germline CDR1 reads LGHDT; CDR2 reads YNNKEL (reference sequence). CDR3 loop: CASSQGLAGEFGTQYF. The CDR3 coding sequence is TGTGCCAGCAGCCAAGGACTAGCGGGAGAATTCGGGACCCAGTACTTC.

This clonotype was counted a few times. The gene calls are TRBV27 and TRBJ2-3, with TRBD2 matching 8 bases. V lost 1 base and J lost 1; bases outside the gene matches: 4. Germline CDR1 reads MNHEY; CDR2 reads SMNVEV (reference sequence). CDR3 length equals 16 residues. The CDR3 DNA reads as TGTGCCAGCAGTTTATATGCTAGCGGGCGCACAGATACGCAGTATTTT. This translates into CASSLYASGRTDTQYF.

Points on this clonotype: An end of the junction does not agree with germline; a read error may underlie this. The chain is built from TRBV5-1 and TRBJ1-5; maybe TRBD1 (5 bases). CDR3 length: 15 amino acids. The germline V gene encodes CDR1 SGHRS and CDR2 YFSETQ. The CDR3 nucleotides read TGCGCCAGCAGCTTGGAAGGACACAGCTATCAACCCCAGCATTTT. The encoded protein is CASSLEGHSYQPQHF.

In regard to this clonotype: The junction departs from germline at one end; a sequencing error may be responsible. The V call is TRBV12-3 or TRBV12-4, the J call TRBJ1-5; a possible D gene is TRBD1 (6 bases). The CDR3 has 15 amino acids. CDR3 residues: CAGSTGGAGNQPQHF. CDR3 DNA sequence: TGTGCCGGCAGTACCGGGGGGGCAGGCAATCAGCCCCAGCATTTT.

This clonotype was detected many times. V is TRBV10-2 and J is TRBJ1-5; D is uncertain. The CDR3 runs 13 residues. The ends were cut back, 3 bases at V and 0 bases at J, with 3 bases in the middle. Germline lookup yields CDR1 WSHSY and CDR2 SAAADI. The CDR3 DNA reads TGCGCCAGCAGTGATGGTAGCAATCAGCCCCAGCATTTT. It yields the protein CASSDGSNQPQHF.

This clonotype was observed a few times. The J gene is TRBJ1-2, the V gene TRBV29-1, with D possibly being TRBD1 (6 bases). Trimming shortened V by 7 bases and J by 4 bases, and 16 bases separated the two germline ends. This CDR3 has 13 residues. The germline V gene has CDR1 SQVTM and CDR2 ANQGSEA. The CDR3 loop is CSAETGASYGYTF. For the CDR3, the DNA is TGCAGCGCCGAGACGGGGGCTTCCTATGGCTACACCTTC.

This clonotype appeared a few times. The chain couples TRBV9 to TRBJ1-5, with 7 positions matching TRBD1. The germline V gene has CDR1 SGDLS and CDR2 YYNGEE. There are 14 residues in the CDR3. V trimming: 3 bases; J trimming: 7 bases; junction bases outside the gene matches: 7. CDR3 DNA sequence: TGTGCCAGCAGCGCAGGGGGGACCGAACAGCCCCAGCATTTT. Translating gives CASSAGGTEQPQHF.

This clonotype came up a few times. This sequence joins TRBV29-1 and TRBJ1-3, with 11 positions matching TRBD1. Trimming took 6 bases from V and 6 from J; bases not matched to a gene: 7. CDR3 length: 14 amino acids. Germline lookup yields CDR1 SQVTM and CDR2 ANQGSEA. The CDR3 bases are TGCAGCGTCACCCTAGGACAGGGGGCAAACACCATATATTTT. Its protein product is CSVTLGQGANTIYF.

This clonotype was found a few times. The V and J genes are TRBV29-1 and TRBJ1-2; TRBD1 matches 12 bases. Germline V gene sequence: CDR1 SQVTM, CDR2 ANQGSEA. This CDR3 region has 15 residues. With 7 bases clipped from V and 4 bases from J, the junction kept 10 bases outside the gene matches. CDR3 in DNA: TGCAGCGCGACCGGGACAGGGGGCTCTAGCTATGGCTACACCTTC. Its protein product is CSATGTGGSSYGYTF. Full variable domain (remainder filled in from reference TRBV29-1 and TRBJ1-2): SAVISQKPSRDICQRGTSLTIQCQVDSQVTMMFWYRQQPGQSLTLIATANQGSEATYESGFVIDKFPISRPNLTFSTLTVSNMSPEDSSIYLCSATGTGGSSYGYTFGSGTRLTVV.

This clonotype was recorded a few times. The chain is built from TRBV30 and TRBJ2-5, with D tentatively TRBD1 or TRBD2 (5 bases each). In germline, CDR1 is GTSNPN, CDR2 SVGIG (reference sequence). V lost 2 bases and J lost 5, with 12 bases in between. CDR3 size: 13 residues. The CDR3 region is CAWSLGVTETQYF. The DNA of the CDR3 is TGTGCCTGGAGTCTGGGGGTCACGGAGACCCAGTACTTC.

This clonotype was picked up a small number of times. The chain has TRBV18 and TRBJ1-3; D ambiguous. Between the trimmed V and J ends, which lost 1 base and 0 bases, there was a span of 10 bases. The germline gives CDR1 KGHSH, CDR2 LQKENI. The CDR3 runs to 16 residues. CDR3 sequence: CASSPRVTLSGNTIYF. CDR3 coding DNA: TGTGCCAGCTCACCACGGGTAACTCTCTCTGGAAACACCATATATTTT. The whole variable domain, filled in from reference TRBV18 and TRBJ1-3, reads NAGVMQNPRHLVRRRGQEARLRCSPMKGHSHVYWYRQLPEEGLKFMVYLQKENIIDESGMPKERFSAEFPKEGPSILRIQQVVRGDSAAYFCASSPRVTLSGNTIYFGEGSWLTVV.

This clonotype was counted between two and nine times. The V and J genes are TRBV12-3 or TRBV12-4 and TRBJ2-4; no firm D call. The CDR3 contains 16 residues. The V gene lost 5 bases and the J gene lost 0 bases, with 14 bases spanning the gap. Here the CDR3 reads CASSPGPTLAKNIQYF. The CDR3 coding sequence is TGTGCCAGCAGTCCGGGCCCTACCCTAGCCAAAAACATTCAGTACTTC.

The V call is TRBV7-9, the J call TRBJ2-5; 11 positions agree with TRBD1. V trimming: 4 bases; J trimming: 5 bases; junction bases outside the gene matches: 12. In germline, CDR1 is SEHNR, CDR2 FQNEAQ (reference sequence). The CDR3 is 17 amino acids. Written as DNA, the CDR3 is TGTGCCAGCAGCTCCCGGACAGGGGGCTTGCAACGGGAGACCCAGTACTTC. Amino acid sequence: CASSSRTGGLQRETQYF.

This chain links TRBV6-1 with TRBJ1-6, with TRBD1 matching 11 bases. V lost 6 bases and J lost 9; bases outside the gene matches: 4. This CDR3 is 14 amino acids long. CDR1 MNHNS and CDR2 SASEGT come from the germline V gene. The CDR3 DNA reads TGTGCCAGCAGACCGGGGACAGGGGGTTCACCCCTCCACTTT. Translated, it gives CASRPGTGGSPLHF.

In this sample, this clonotype turned up a few times. The chain has TRBV20-1 and TRBJ1-1; TRBD1 is a possible D gene (6 bases). Germline CDR1 DFQATT, CDR2 SNEGSKA (reference sequence). This CDR3 region has 13 residues. Trimming cost V 6 bases and J 4 bases, with 15 bases left between them. This CDR3 reads CSAPGARGTEAFF. The DNA for the CDR3 is TGCAGTGCCCCAGGGGCGAGGGGCACTGAAGCTTTCTTT.

The J gene is TRBJ1-1, the V gene TRBV2, with D possibly being TRBD1 (6 bases). The germline CDR1 and CDR2 sequences are SNHLY and FYNNEI. Trimming shortened V by 1 base and J by 7 bases, and 16 bases separated the two germline ends. This CDR3 contains 15 residues. In nucleotides, the CDR3 is TGTGCCAGCAGTGAAGTTCTGAGGGGGTACGGTGAAGCTTTCTTT. It is translated as CASSEVLRGYGEAFF.

Concerning this clonotype: A read error is possible here, since a much larger clone lies one base away. J is TRBJ1-5 and V is TRBV7-8; D remains unclear. Trimming left V 5 bases short and J 5 bases short, with 10 bases between. Germline V lookup: CDR1 SGHVS, CDR2 FQNEAQ. This CDR3 region has 13 residues. The CDR3 loop reads CASSPDKDQPQHF. The CDR3 DNA is TGTGCCAGCAGCCCCGACAAGGATCAGCCCCAGCATTTT.